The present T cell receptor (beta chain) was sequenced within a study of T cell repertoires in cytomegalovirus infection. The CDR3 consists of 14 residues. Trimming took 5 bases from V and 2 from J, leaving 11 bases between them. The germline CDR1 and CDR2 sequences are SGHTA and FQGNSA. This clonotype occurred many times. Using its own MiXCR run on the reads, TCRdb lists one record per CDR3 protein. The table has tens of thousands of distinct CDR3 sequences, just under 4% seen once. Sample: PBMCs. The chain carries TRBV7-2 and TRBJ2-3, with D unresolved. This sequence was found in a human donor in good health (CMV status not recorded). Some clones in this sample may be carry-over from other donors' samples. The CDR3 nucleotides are TGTGCCAGCAGCCTTCCACGAGACACAGATACGCAGTATTTT. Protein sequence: CASSLPRDTDTQYF.